The 32 T cell receptor beta chains below come from one sample, sequenced in a study of blood T cell repertoires in COVID-19. The data were produced by immunoSEQ multiplex PCR, yet TCRdb's version contains in-frame clones alone and is incomplete. The sample has around 180,000 clones, roughly 70% seen once; the top ten hold around 2.9%. Sequenced: peripheral blood. The receptors were sampled from a woman older than 75 with acute or convalescent COVID-19.

Here the CDR3 reads CATNLGQATDTQYF. CDR3 sequence (DNA): TGTGCCACCAACTTGGGACAAGCGACCGATACGCAGTATTTT. The chain carries TRBV2 and TRBJ2-3, with TRBD1 as a possible D gene (6 bases). Looked up from germline, CDR1 is SNHLY and CDR2 is FYNNEI. The V end was cut by 10 bases, the J end by 6 bases, with 20 bases between. The CDR3 has 14 residues. The full variable domain, completed using reference TRBV2 and TRBJ2-3, is EPEVTQTPSHQVTQMGQEVILRCVPISNHLYFYWYRQILGQKVEFLVSFYNNEISEKSEIFDDQFSVERPDGSNFTLKIRSTKLEDSAMYFCATNLGQATDTQYFGPGTRLTVL.

The J gene is TRBJ2-1, the V gene TRBV24-1; D gene unclear. V lost 0 bases, J lost 9 bases, and 11 bases lay in between. CDR3 length: 14 residues. CDR1 and CDR2 (germline): KGHDR, SFDVKD. This CDR3 is CATSDLPVPSEQFF. CDR3 nucleotides: TGTGCCACCAGTGATTTGCCTGTCCCGAGTGAGCAGTTCTTC.

This clone has only a few counts. The chain has TRBV19 and TRBJ2-3; 15 nucleotides match TRBD2. CDR1 is LNHDA and CDR2 is SQIVND in the germline V gene (reference sequence). The CDR3 contains 14 residues. With V trimmed by 11 bases and J by 8 bases, 8 bases remained unmatched. The CDR3 DNA reads TGTGCCTCTCAAAGGACTAGCGGGAGGGGTACGCAGTATTTT. This translates into CASQRTSGRGTQYF.

The chain employs TRBV5-8 and TRBJ2-7; TRBD1 matches at 10 bases. After removal of 2 bases from V and 3 bases from J, the junction contained 5 bases not matched to a gene. The CDR3 has 15 residues. Per the germline V gene, CDR1 is SGHTS and CDR2 is YDEGEE. In DNA, the CDR3 is TGTGCCAGCAGCTTTGGGACAGGGGCAGGCTACGAGCAGTACTTC. This translates into CASSFGTGAGYEQYF.

The chain employs TRBV27 and TRBJ2-3; 10 bases agree with TRBD2. The germline V gene encodes CDR1 MNHEY and CDR2 SMNVEV (reference sequence). The CDR3 contains 14 residues. V shed 9 bases and J 3 bases; nucleotides not matched to a gene: 6. CDR3 sequence (DNA): TGTGCCAGTGGAAGGACTAGCGGTACAGATACGCAGTATTTT. Translated, it gives CASGRTSGTDTQYF.

This chain joins TRBV7-9 and TRBJ1-1; TRBD1 might be the D (6 bases). Trimming took off 1 base at V and 3 bases at J, with 12 bases between the two ends. The germline gives CDR1 SEHNR, CDR2 FQNEAQ (reference sequence). The CDR3 sequence is 15 residues long. CDR3 sequence reads: CASSLGGPPDTEAFF. In DNA, the CDR3 is TGTGCCAGCAGCTTAGGGGGGCCTCCCGACACTGAAGCTTTCTTT.

The CDR3 nucleotides read TGCGCCAGCAGCTTGACCGGGGTGGGAGGTTACACAGATACGCAGTATTTT. It encodes CASSLTGVGGYTDTQYF. The chain has TRBV5-1 and TRBJ2-3; perhaps TRBD2 as D (6 bases). This CDR3 contains 17 residues. CDR1 and CDR2 (germline): SGHRS, YFSETQ. Trimming stripped 1 base from V and 2 bases from J, with 17 bases between.

The rearrangement joins TRBV6-5 to TRBJ1-1, with TRBD1 matching 8 bases. Per the germline V gene, CDR1 is MNHEY and CDR2 is SVGAGI. V shed 6 bases and J 0 bases; nucleotides not matched to a gene: 6. The CDR3 spans 15 residues. CDR3 nucleotides: TGTGCCAGCAGGGACAGGGTGAATGTGAACACTGAAGCTTTCTTT. It yields the protein CASRDRVNVNTEAFF.

The V and J genes are TRBV19 and TRBJ1-2; no definite D call. CDR1 and CDR2 from the germline V gene are LNHDA and SQIVND (reference sequence). V was shortened by 7 bases and J by 4 bases, with 13 bases between the two germline ends. The CDR3 has 13 residues. The CDR3 loop reads CASNAGSGYGYTF. The CDR3 DNA is TGTGCCAGTAATGCGGGGTCCGGCTATGGCTACACCTTC.

The chain links TRBV7-3 to TRBJ1-2; a weak D match, TRBD1 (5 bases). Trimming shortened V by 0 bases and J by 8 bases, and 13 bases separated the two germline ends. The germline V gene has CDR1 SGHTA and CDR2 FQGTGA. The CDR3 length is 14 residues. CDR3 coding DNA: TGTGCCAGCAGCTTAACGTCCCAGGGCTTCGGCTACACCTTC. As protein: CASSLTSQGFGYTF.

The chain uses TRBV2 and TRBJ1-2; possibly TRBD1 for D (5 bases). CDR3 length: 14 residues. Germline loops: CDR1 SNHLY, CDR2 FYNNEI. V gave up 3 bases and J gave up 4 bases, with 12 bases separating them. This CDR3 reads CASSDQGVGYGYTF. CDR3 DNA sequence: TGTGCCAGCAGTGATCAAGGGGTCGGCTATGGCTACACCTTC.

The rearrangement joins TRBV27 to TRBJ1-1, with TRBD1 matching 8 bases. Germline V CDR1 and CDR2: MNHEY, SMNVEV (reference sequence). Trimming took 4 bases from V and 2 from J; bases not matched to a gene: 3. The length of the CDR3 is 14 residues. DNA of the CDR3: TGTGCCAGCAGTTGGGGACAGGAAAACACTGAAGCTTTCTTT. The encoded protein is CASSWGQENTEAFF.

This chain connects TRBV9 to TRBJ2-3, with TRBD2 as a possible D gene (6 bases). The germline V gene has CDR1 SGDLS and CDR2 YYNGEE. The V end lost 1 base, the J end lost 0 bases, and 15 bases lay between the germline ends. This CDR3 comprises 17 residues. DNA for the CDR3: TGTGCCAGCAGCGTACTTGGCGGGACCACTAGCACAGATACGCAGTATTTT. Translated: CASSVLGGTTSTDTQYF. Filled out from reference TRBV9 and TRBJ2-3, the complete variable domain reads DSGVTQTPKHLITATGQRVTLRCSPRSGDLSVYWYQQSLDQGLQFLIQYYNGEERAKGNILERFSAQQFPDLHSELNLSSLELGDSALYFCASSVLGGTTSTDTQYFGPGTRLTVL.

This clone was seen a handful of times. The chain employs TRBV2 and TRBJ2-1; the match to TRBD2 covers 9 bases. Germline loops: CDR1 SNHLY, CDR2 FYNNEI. The CDR3 has 13 amino acids. J was trimmed by 4 bases and V by 7 bases; bases with no gene match: 2. This CDR3 reads CASTSGTYNEQFF. CDR3 nucleotides: TGTGCCAGCACTAGCGGGACTTACAATGAGCAGTTCTTC.

This sequence joins TRBV7-9 and TRBJ2-1, with 7 bases that match TRBD2. With V trimmed by 1 base and J by 8 bases, 8 bases remained unmatched. CDR3 length equals 15 residues. Looked up from germline, CDR1 is SEHNR and CDR2 is FQNEAQ (reference sequence). The CDR3 reads CASSLGGGSRDEQFF. As DNA, the CDR3 is TGTGCCAGCAGCTTAGGCGGCGGGAGTAGGGATGAGCAGTTCTTC.

The table lists this clone with a count of one. This chain connects TRBV5-1 to TRBJ1-3; D unresolved. The CDR3 contains 17 residues. Germline CDR1 is SGHRS and CDR2 is YFSETQ. V was shortened by 0 bases and J by 0 bases, with 13 bases between the two germline ends. CDR3 sequence reads: CASSLAPGVGSGNTIYF. DNA for the CDR3: TGCGCCAGCAGCTTGGCCCCGGGAGTAGGCTCTGGAAACACCATATATTTT.

V usage is TRBV4-2 and J usage is TRBJ2-2; TRBD2 is a possible D gene (6 bases). Germline values: CDR1 LGHNA, CDR2 YNFKEQ. This CDR3 is 17 amino acids long. Trimming left V 0 bases short and J 1 base short, with 12 bases between. The CDR3 region is CASSQDSGGMNTGELFF. As DNA, the CDR3 is TGTGCCAGCAGCCAAGATTCCGGCGGGATGAACACCGGGGAGCTGTTTTTT.

The chain couples TRBV10-3 to TRBJ1-6, with 10 bases identical to TRBD1. Looked up from germline, CDR1 is ENHRY and CDR2 is SYGVKD. This CDR3 is 17 amino acids long. V shed 7 bases and J 9 bases; nucleotides not matched to a gene: 15. The CDR3 here is CAINEAGTGVGGSPLHF. In nucleotides, the CDR3 is TGTGCCATCAACGAGGCGGGGACAGGGGTTGGAGGTTCACCCCTCCACTTT.

The table lists this clone with a count of one. This rearrangement joins TRBV4-1 to TRBJ2-7; D call uncertain. The CDR3 loop spans 14 amino acids. Trimming stripped 0 bases from V and 1 base from J, with 7 bases between. CDR1 is MGHRA, CDR2 YSYEKL, per germline. The CDR3 nucleotides read TGCGCCAGCAGCCAAGAGCACTTATCCTACGAGCAGTACTTC. This encodes CASSQEHLSYEQYF.

This chain connects TRBV28 to TRBJ2-4; D might be TRBD1 (6 bases). Germline CDR1 and CDR2: MDHEN and SYDVKM. This CDR3 spans 12 amino acids. V was trimmed by 6 bases and J by 6 bases, leaving 9 bases between them. The CDR3 region has the DNA TGTGCCAGCAGCCCGGACAGAAACATTCAGTACTTC. This translates into CASSPDRNIQYF.

The chain joins TRBV5-1 to TRBJ2-2; D is perhaps TRBD2 (6 bases). Trimming took 2 bases from V and 3 from J, leaving 14 bases between them. Germline CDR1 is SGHRS and CDR2 is YFSETQ. The CDR3 length is 16 residues. CDR3 region: CASSLTTRGDTGELFF. CDR3 DNA sequence: TGCGCCAGCAGCTTAACGACTAGGGGCGACACCGGGGAGCTGTTTTTT.

This clone was observed a handful of times. This chain connects TRBV4-3 to TRBJ2-7; 7 nucleotides agree with TRBD2. Germline values: CDR1 LGHNA, CDR2 YSLEER. The CDR3 is 16 residues long. Trimming at V came to 1 base and at J to 6 bases, leaving 12 bases not matched to a gene. DNA for the CDR3: TGCGCCAGCAGCCAAGTAGGGCAGGGACTAATCCGCGAGCAGTACTTC. It specifies CASSQVGQGLIREQYF.

This clone came up once. This sequence joins TRBV5-1 and TRBJ2-5; D is possibly TRBD1 (6 bases). V gave up 2 bases and J gave up 3 bases, with 20 bases separating them. There are 17 residues in the CDR3. The germline V gene has CDR1 SGHRS and CDR2 YFSETQ. The CDR3, as DNA: TGCGCCAGCAGCTTCGGATATAGAGCTAGGGGGAAAGAGACCCAGTACTTC. This encodes CASSFGYRARGKETQYF.

This clone has a handful of counts. This chain joins TRBV18 and TRBJ1-2, with TRBD1 identical over 7 bases. This CDR3 spans 15 amino acids. After removal of 3 bases from V and 4 bases from J, the junction contained 8 bases not matched to a gene. The germline V gene has CDR1 KGHSH and CDR2 LQKENI. Here the CDR3 DNA reads TGTGCCAGCTCACCTGGGACAGACCTCTCCTATGGCTACACCTTC. Translating gives CASSPGTDLSYGYTF. Full variable domain (missing parts from reference TRBV18 and TRBJ1-2): NAGVMQNPRHLVRRRGQEARLRCSPMKGHSHVYWYRQLPEEGLKFMVYLQKENIIDESGMPKERFSAEFPKEGPSILRIQQVVRGDSAAYFCASSPGTDLSYGYTFGSGTRLTVV.

The rearrangement uses TRBV14 and TRBJ2-3; possibly TRBD1 for D (6 bases). Trimming took off 1 base at V and 3 bases at J, with 8 bases between the two ends. The CDR3 runs 14 residues. Per the germline V gene, CDR1 is SGHDN and CDR2 is FVKESK. This chain's CDR3 is CASSQGGGTDTQYF. The CDR3 DNA sequence: TGTGCCAGCAGCCAAGGAGGGGGAACAGATACGCAGTATTTT.

This clone occurred a few times. The gene calls are TRBV27 and TRBJ1-5, with D possibly TRBD1 on 5 matching bases. V lost 7 bases to trimming and J lost 4 bases, with 11 bases between them. The CDR3 spans 13 residues. CDR1 MNHEY and CDR2 SMNVEV come from the germline V gene (reference sequence). CDR3 in DNA: TGTGCCAGCACGCAGGGTTGGAATCAGCCCCAGCATTTT. Encoded protein: CASTQGWNQPQHF.

The V gene is TRBV28, the J gene TRBJ2-2; 7 nucleotides align to TRBD2. This CDR3 has 13 amino acids. CDR1 and CDR2 (germline): MDHEN, SYDVKM. Trimming took 8 bases from V and 3 from J; bases not matched to a gene: 3. CDR3 DNA: TGTGCCAGCCGCGGGAGTGACACCGGGGAGCTGTTTTTT. This encodes CASRGSDTGELFF.

This chain joins TRBV18 and TRBJ2-3; the match to TRBD1 covers 8 bases. This CDR3 is built from 19 residues. Germline values: CDR1 KGHSH, CDR2 LQKENI. V shed 0 bases and J 4 bases; nucleotides not matched to a gene: 15. The CDR3 nucleotides read TGTGCCAGCTCACCACCGACTCAGGGGGCCCATCCTGGCTCAGATACGCAGTATTTT. It codes for CASSPPTQGAHPGSDTQYF.

V is TRBV27 and J is TRBJ2-7; D gene unclear. Germline CDR1 reads MNHEY; CDR2 reads SMNVEV (reference sequence). V lost 3 bases and J lost 0, with 9 bases in between. CDR3 length: 14 amino acids. The CDR3 reads CASSFGETSYEQYF. The DNA of the CDR3 is TGTGCCAGCAGTTTCGGAGAGACCTCCTACGAGCAGTACTTC.

The chain is built from TRBV14 and TRBJ1-5; TRBD1 might be the D (6 bases). Trimming left V 3 bases short and J 9 bases short, with 30 bases between. The CDR3 contains 19 residues. CDR1 and CDR2 (germline): SGHDN, FVKESK. CDR3 DNA: TGTGCCAGCAGCCAGGACACGGGACAAAGATTTATTCCCTGGGCGCCCCAGCATTTT. Translating gives CASSQDTGQRFIPWAPQHF.

The CDR3 DNA reads as TGCAGTGGTGGGACTGTCTATGGCTACACCTTC. It specifies CSGGTVYGYTF. The chain uses TRBV20-1 and TRBJ1-2; D possibly corresponds to TRBD1 (5 bases). The CDR3 contains 11 residues. Trimming took 7 bases from V and 4 from J, leaving 10 bases between them. Germline CDR1 is DFQATT and CDR2 is SNEGSKA (reference sequence).

This chain connects TRBV7-8 to TRBJ2-7; D possibly corresponds to TRBD1 (6 bases). This CDR3 region has 14 residues. V lost 5 bases, J lost 5 bases, and 16 bases lay in between. The germline gives CDR1 SGHVS, CDR2 FQNEAQ. The CDR3: CASSADWTAHEQYF. CDR3 bases: TGTGCCAGCAGCGCGGACTGGACAGCACACGAGCAGTACTTC.